This is a list of T cell receptor beta chains from one sample in a study of shared clonotypes between healthy human individuals. This table comes from immunoSEQ multiplex PCR, and its TCRdb copy is limited to in-frame clones, with some not included. The sample includes fewer than 600,000 clones, just over 75% of them seen just once. The specimen was PBMCs. All receptors come from a middle-aged woman in good health. Some clones in this sample may be carry-over from other donors' samples. CDR3s include the opening cysteine and the closing phenylalanine or tryptophan. The D gene is left open where the match is weak. Only part of the rows carry a size: once, few, many, or a class if the clone is expanded.

v_gene,len,j_gene,abundance,d_gene,CDR3aa,CDR3nt
TRBV27,15,TRBJ1-1,NA,NA,CASSLIGLSTTEAFF,TGTGCCAGCAGTTTAATCGGCCTTAGTACGACTGAAGCTTTCTTT
TRBV6-5,11,TRBJ2-7,NA,NA,CASSYNYEQYF,TGTGCCAGCAGTTACAACTACGAGCAGTACTTC
TRBV6-4,16,TRBJ2-7,many,NA,CASSVKAGASSYEQYF,TGTGCCAGCAGTGTCAAAGCAGGGGCTAGTTCCTACGAGCAGTACTTC
TRBV27,14,TRBJ1-5,NA,NA,CASSLAEGGQPQHF,TGTGCCAGCAGTTTAGCGGAGGGAGGGCAGCCCCAGCATTTT
TRBV27,16,TRBJ2-5,NA,NA,CASSPRGAAYQETQYF,TGTGCCAGCAGTCCTAGGGGAGCGGCCTACCAAGAGACCCAGTACTTC
TRBV28,11,TRBJ1-2,NA,NA,CASSLNYGYTF,TGTGCCAGCAGTTTAAACTATGGCTACACCTTC
TRBV10-3,14,TRBJ2-3,NA,NA,CAIKRAESTDTQYF,TGTGCCATCAAAAGAGCGGAGAGCACAGATACGCAGTATTTT
TRBV7-9,16,TRBJ1-4,NA,TRBD1,CASSSGTGMRNEKLFF,TGTGCCAGCAGTTCCGGGACAGGGATGAGGAATGAAAAACTGTTTTTT
TRBV2,14,TRBJ1-5,NA,NA,CASSDRTENQPQHF,TGTGCCAGCAGTGACCGGACAGAGAATCAGCCCCAGCATTTT
TRBV6-6,14,TRBJ2-3,NA,NA,CASSYSLAEDTQYF,TGTGCCAGCAGTTACTCACTAGCCGAGGATACGCAGTATTTT
TRBV18,15,TRBJ2-6,once,TRBD1,CASSPTGSGANVLTF,TGTGCCAGCTCACCGACAGGGTCGGGGGCCAACGTCCTGACTTTC
TRBV28,13,TRBJ1-5,NA,NA,CASTPPSNQPQHF,TGTGCCAGCACGCCACCTAGCAATCAGCCCCAGCATTTT
TRBV4-3,18,TRBJ2-5,NA,NA,CASSQEFSIFIGEETQYF,TGCGCCAGCAGCCAAGAGTTTTCGATTTTCATCGGGGAAGAGACCCAGTACTTC
TRBV5-6,12,TRBJ1-2,NA,NA,CASGQATYGYTF,TGTGCCAGTGGTCAGGCCACCTATGGCTACACCTTC
TRBV2,16,TRBJ2-1,NA,NA,CASSPGVRRKYNEQFF,TGTGCCAGCAGCCCGGGTGTCAGGCGGAAATACAATGAGCAGTTCTTC